This T cell receptor (beta chain) comes out of a study of blood T cell repertoires in COVID-19. About the research overall: Samples taken during acute and convalescent COVID-19 were collected in the United States, Italy and Spain. T cells, B-cell-depleted T cells, or PBMCs supplied cDNA or gDNA.

In the source study's methods: Amplified reference gene primers provided the basis for estimating nucleated cell counts. Method: immunoSEQ multiplex PCR; TCRdb's copy keeps in-frame clones and lacks some. Clone size and V and J calls were adopted from that table, with D and trimming inferred from the DNA. The table lists 650,000 to 800,000 clones, 90% of them singletons. CDR3 length equals 14 residues. Germline CDR1 and CDR2: MGHDK and SYGVNS. V was trimmed by 4 bases and J by 10 bases, leaving 19 bases between them. The chain carries TRBV25-1 and TRBJ1-2, with D hard to call. The sample taken for sequencing was peripheral blood. This sequence originates from a woman between 18 and 29 years old with acute or convalescent COVID-19. The CDR3 here is CASSVSGPWLAYTF. CDR3 bases: TGTGCCAGCAGTGTAAGCGGGCCTTGGCTTGCCTACACCTTC.